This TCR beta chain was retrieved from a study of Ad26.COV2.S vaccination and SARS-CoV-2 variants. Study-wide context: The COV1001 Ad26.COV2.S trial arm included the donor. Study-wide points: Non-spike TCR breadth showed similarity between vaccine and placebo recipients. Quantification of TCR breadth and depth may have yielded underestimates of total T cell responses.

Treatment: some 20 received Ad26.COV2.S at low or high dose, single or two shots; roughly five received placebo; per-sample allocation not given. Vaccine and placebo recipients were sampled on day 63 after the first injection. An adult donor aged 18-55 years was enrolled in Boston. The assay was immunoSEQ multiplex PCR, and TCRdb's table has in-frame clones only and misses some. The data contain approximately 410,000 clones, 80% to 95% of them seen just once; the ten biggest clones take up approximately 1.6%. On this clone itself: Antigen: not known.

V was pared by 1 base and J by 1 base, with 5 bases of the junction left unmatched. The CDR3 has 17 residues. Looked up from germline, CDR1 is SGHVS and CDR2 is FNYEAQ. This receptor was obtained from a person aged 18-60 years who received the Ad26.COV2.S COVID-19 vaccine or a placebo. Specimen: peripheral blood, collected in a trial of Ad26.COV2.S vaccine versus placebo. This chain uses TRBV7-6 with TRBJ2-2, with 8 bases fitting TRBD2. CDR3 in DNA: TGTGCCAGCAGCTTAGTAGGAGCGGGGGTGAACACCGGGGAGCTGTTTTTT. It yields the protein CASSLVGAGVNTGELFF. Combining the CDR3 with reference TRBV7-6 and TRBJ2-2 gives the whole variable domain GAGVSQSPRYKVTKRGQDVALRCDPISGHVSLYWYRQALGQGPEFLTYFNYEAQQDKSGLPNDRFSAERPEGSISTLTIQRTEQRDSAMYRCASSLVGAGVNTGELFFGEGSRLTVL.